This T cell receptor beta chain derives from a study of human thymus T cells. Resections removed during corrective heart surgery provided the thymus tissue used. Study results and limitations: In unrelated individuals, thymic repertoires overlapped highly, according to related research.

The V and J ends lost 0 bases and 1 base respectively, with 18 bases between them. The CDR3 is made up of 19 amino acids. Germline values: CDR1 MDHEN, CDR2 SYDVKM. In regard to this clone: Its antigen is not identified.

TCRdb's table, derived via immunoSEQ multiplex PCR, lists solely in-frame clones and lacks some. The table has some 78,000 clones, just over 95% seen once; the top ten hold 0.025% to 0.04%. This TCR was recovered from a boy in the first two years of life with a congenital heart defect but otherwise immunologically healthy. Material: thymus tissue. This sequence joins TRBV28 and TRBJ2-2, with a tentative D call TRBD2 (6 bases). CDR3 loop: CASSLCKSHRGKNTGELFF. CDR3 in DNA: TGTGCCAGCAGTTTATGTAAGTCCCACCGGGGGAAGAACACCGGGGAGCTGTTTTTT.